This is a list of T cell receptor beta chains from one sample in a study of T cells after posttransplantation cyclophosphamide. The protocol was immunoSEQ multiplex PCR, while the TCRdb copy is restricted to in-frame clones and leaves out a portion. The repertoire consists of 50,000 to 65,000 clones, with about 86% occurring once and the leading ten covering over 2.5%. Sequencing was performed on PBMCs. These receptors all come from a man under 40 with a blood cancer, CMV-positive, and with a related stem cell donor. Each CDR3 is given with its conserved first and last residue. The D gene is left open where the match is weak. Clone size is shown for a subset of rows, as once, few, many or a class of expanded clone.

clone size: NA; V gene: TRBV6-5; J gene: TRBJ2-5; D gene: TRBD1; CDR3 DNA: TGTGCCAGCACAGACAGGGCTGACTGGGAGACCCAGTACTTC; CDR3 protein: CASTDRADWETQYF
clone size: once; V gene: TRBV5-1; J gene: TRBJ2-5; D gene: TRBD2; CDR3 DNA: TGCGCCAGCAGCTTGGGGATAGCGGGAGGTCAAGAGACCCAGTACTTC; CDR3 protein: CASSLGIAGGQETQYF
clone size: NA; V gene: TRBV7-9; J gene: TRBJ1-4; D gene: TRBD1; CDR3 DNA: TGTGCCAGCAGCGTCGGGGACAGGAACCAAGCAACTAATGAAAAACTGTTTTTT; CDR3 protein: CASSVGDRNQATNEKLFF
clone size: NA; V gene: TRBV2; J gene: TRBJ2-5; D gene: TRBD2; CDR3 DNA: TGTGCCAGCAGTGTCCAAGGACTAGCCCCCAAAGAGACCCAGTACTTC; CDR3 protein: CASSVQGLAPKETQYF
clone size: NA; V gene: TRBV4-1; J gene: TRBJ2-7; D gene: NA; CDR3 DNA: TGCGCCAGCAGCCCCCCCGGGATCTCCGAGCAGTACTTC; CDR3 protein: CASSPPGISEQYF
clone size: NA; V gene: TRBV4-1; J gene: TRBJ2-7; D gene: NA; CDR3 DNA: TGCGCCAGCAGCCTCCTCCCCGCGGAGATCTACGAGCAGTACTTC; CDR3 protein: CASSLLPAEIYEQYF
clone size: NA; V gene: TRBV28; J gene: TRBJ2-7; D gene: NA; CDR3 DNA: TGTGCCAGCAGTTCGGCGGTTAACTCCTACGAGCAGTACTTC; CDR3 protein: CASSSAVNSYEQYF
clone size: NA; V gene: TRBV19; J gene: TRBJ1-5; D gene: NA; CDR3 DNA: TGTGCCAGTAGTATTTTTACAGGGAATCAGCCCCAGCATTTT; CDR3 protein: CASSIFTGNQPQHF
clone size: NA; V gene: TRBV6-5; J gene: TRBJ2-1; D gene: TRBD1; CDR3 DNA: TGTGCCAGCAAAAGGACAGGCCGAAATGAGCAGTTCTTC; CDR3 protein: CASKRTGRNEQFF
clone size: NA; V gene: TRBV30; J gene: TRBJ1-3; D gene: NA; CDR3 DNA: TGTGCTTCCCGGGGTAATGCTGGAAACACCATATATTTT; CDR3 protein: CASRGNAGNTIYF
clone size: NA; V gene: TRBV11-3; J gene: TRBJ2-5; D gene: TRBD2; CDR3 DNA: TGTGCCAGCAGCTCTGTTACCGGGACTAGTCTTACGGAGACCCAGTACTTC; CDR3 protein: CASSSVTGTSLTETQYF
clone size: NA; V gene: TRBV4-2; J gene: TRBJ2-2; D gene: TRBD2; CDR3 DNA: TGTGCCAGCAGCCAACGGGAGGGCCCCACCGGGGAGCTGTTTTTT; CDR3 protein: CASSQREGPTGELFF
clone size: NA; V gene: TRBV6-1; J gene: TRBJ1-5; D gene: NA; CDR3 DNA: TGTGCCAGCCGGGGGAGGGGGATGGGGCAGCCCCAGCATTTT; CDR3 protein: CASRGRGMGQPQHF
clone size: NA; V gene: TRBV2; J gene: TRBJ2-5; D gene: TRBD2; CDR3 DNA: TGTGCCAGCAGTGAAGTGGCGGGAGTGCACGAGACCCAGTACTTC; CDR3 protein: CASSEVAGVHETQYF
clone size: NA; V gene: TRBV2; J gene: TRBJ2-5; D gene: TRBD2; CDR3 DNA: TGTGCCAGCAGCCTAACACTAGCGGGGATGGAGACCCAGTACTTC; CDR3 protein: CASSLTLAGMETQYF
clone size: NA; V gene: TRBV7-7; J gene: TRBJ2-7; D gene: TRBD1; CDR3 DNA: TGTGCCAGCAGCCCGAATACAGGGGACTACGAGCAGTACTTC; CDR3 protein: CASSPNTGDYEQYF
clone size: NA; V gene: TRBV19; J gene: TRBJ2-3; D gene: NA; CDR3 DNA: TGTGCCAGTAGTAGCAGGGACACAGATACGCAGTATTTT; CDR3 protein: CASSSRDTDTQYF
clone size: NA; V gene: TRBV9; J gene: TRBJ2-3; D gene: TRBD1; CDR3 DNA: TGTGCCAGCAGCGTGGACAGGGTTGGAACAGATACGCAGTATTTT; CDR3 protein: CASSVDRVGTDTQYF
clone size: NA; V gene: TRBV11-3; J gene: TRBJ1-1; D gene: NA; CDR3 DNA: TGTGCCAGCAGCGGACGGGGGGCCATGAACACTGAAGCTTTCTTT; CDR3 protein: CASSGRGAMNTEAFF
clone size: NA; V gene: TRBV18; J gene: TRBJ1-1; D gene: TRBD1; CDR3 DNA: TGTGCCAGCTCATCCGGGACAGGATACTTGAACACTGAAGCTTTCTTT; CDR3 protein: CASSSGTGYLNTEAFF
clone size: NA; V gene: TRBV6-1; J gene: TRBJ1-2; D gene: NA; CDR3 DNA: TGTGCCAGCAGGCAGGGATTCTATGGCTACACCTTC; CDR3 protein: CASRQGFYGYTF
clone size: once; V gene: TRBV7-8; J gene: TRBJ2-2; D gene: TRBD1; CDR3 DNA: TGTGCCAGCAGCCCGCGGAGACAGAACAGGGGCTTGGCGACCGGGGAGCTGTTTTTT; CDR3 protein: CASSPRRQNRGLATGELFF
clone size: NA; V gene: TRBV9; J gene: TRBJ1-1; D gene: TRBD1; CDR3 DNA: TGTGCCAGCAGCACCACCGGGGGACAGGGTGAAGCTTTCTTT; CDR3 protein: CASSTTGGQGEAFF
clone size: NA; V gene: TRBV6-5; J gene: TRBJ2-2; D gene: NA; CDR3 DNA: TGTGCCAGCAGCCCCGGGGGTTCGAACACCGGGGAGCTGTTTTTT; CDR3 protein: CASSPGGSNTGELFF
clone size: NA; V gene: TRBV9; J gene: TRBJ2-1; D gene: NA; CDR3 DNA: TGTGCCAGCAGCGTAGCGGGACAAAGCTCCTACAATGAGCAGTTCTTC; CDR3 protein: CASSVAGQSSYNEQFF
clone size: NA; V gene: TRBV28; J gene: TRBJ1-4; D gene: NA; CDR3 DNA: TGTGCCAGCAGTCCAGCAGGGGCATCTGGTGAAAAACTGTTTTTT; CDR3 protein: CASSPAGASGEKLFF
clone size: NA; V gene: TRBV5-1; J gene: TRBJ2-7; D gene: TRBD2; CDR3 DNA: TGCGCCAGCAGGGGGGGACTAGCGGAGACTTACGAGCAGTACTTC; CDR3 protein: CASRGGLAETYEQYF
clone size: NA; V gene: TRBV5-1; J gene: TRBJ2-1; D gene: TRBD2; CDR3 DNA: TGCGCCAGTGGGGGGGGGACTGGTCTCTACAATGAGCAGTTCTTC; CDR3 protein: CASGGGTGLYNEQFF
clone size: NA; V gene: TRBV6-6; J gene: TRBJ1-1; D gene: TRBD1; CDR3 DNA: TGTGCCAGCAGTTGGGGACAGGATACTGAAGCTTTCTTT; CDR3 protein: CASSWGQDTEAFF
clone size: NA; V gene: TRBV6-6; J gene: TRBJ1-2; D gene: NA; CDR3 DNA: TGTGCCAGCAGTTATCAAGAGAGCTCTAACTATGGCTACACCTTC; CDR3 protein: CASSYQESSNYGYTF
clone size: NA; V gene: TRBV7-3; J gene: TRBJ2-1; D gene: TRBD2; CDR3 DNA: TGTGCCAGCAGCTTACGCCCCCCGGGAGGGCTCGACAATGAGCAGTTCTTC; CDR3 protein: CASSLRPPGGLDNEQFF
clone size: NA; V gene: TRBV18; J gene: TRBJ2-1; D gene: TRBD1; CDR3 DNA: TGTGCCAGCTCATCTGGACAGGGCTCCTACAATGAGCAGTTCTTC; CDR3 protein: CASSSGQGSYNEQFF
clone size: once; V gene: TRBV7-3; J gene: TRBJ2-7; D gene: NA; CDR3 DNA: TGTGCCAGCAGCTTAAATCCAGGGTACGACGAGCAGTACTTC; CDR3 protein: CASSLNPGYDEQYF
clone size: once; V gene: TRBV2; J gene: TRBJ1-3; D gene: TRBD1; CDR3 DNA: TGTGCCAGCAGCCTCCGGACAGGACCCAACTTTGGAAACACCATATATTTT; CDR3 protein: CASSLRTGPNFGNTIYF
clone size: NA; V gene: TRBV29-1; J gene: TRBJ2-7; D gene: TRBD2; CDR3 DNA: TGCAGCGTTTCCCCGACTAGCGGGAACGCCTACGAGCAGTACTTC; CDR3 protein: CSVSPTSGNAYEQYF
clone size: NA; V gene: TRBV28; J gene: TRBJ2-7; D gene: TRBD1; CDR3 DNA: TGTGCCAGCAGTTCCCCCGGGACAGGGGGCTACGAGCAGTACTTC; CDR3 protein: CASSSPGTGGYEQYF
clone size: NA; V gene: TRBV30; J gene: TRBJ1-5; D gene: NA; CDR3 DNA: TGTGCCTGGAGTGCAGACAGTTTGGATCAGCCCCAGCATTTT; CDR3 protein: CAWSADSLDQPQHF
clone size: NA; V gene: TRBV4-2; J gene: TRBJ2-7; D gene: TRBD2; CDR3 DNA: TGTGCCAGCAGCCAAGAGTTAGCGGGACACTCCTACGAGCAGTACTTC; CDR3 protein: CASSQELAGHSYEQYF
clone size: NA; V gene: TRBV11-3; J gene: TRBJ1-1; D gene: NA; CDR3 DNA: TGTGCCAGCAGGCGTCATTACGACACTGAAGCTTTCTTT; CDR3 protein: CASRRHYDTEAFF
clone size: once; V gene: TRBV6-1; J gene: TRBJ2-5; D gene: NA; CDR3 DNA: TGTGCCAGCAGTTCCCACATGCAAGAGACCCAGTACTTC; CDR3 protein: CASSSHMQETQYF
clone size: NA; V gene: TRBV27; J gene: TRBJ2-5; D gene: TRBD2; CDR3 DNA: TGTGCCAGCAGTCCGGACCACCCCGGACTAGCGGGAGGTCAAGAGACCCAGTACTTC; CDR3 protein: CASSPDHPGLAGGQETQYF